Listed below are T cell receptor beta chains from one sample, sequenced in a study of cytomegalovirus exposure and HLA in healthy donors. Assay used: immunoSEQ multiplex PCR; TCRdb lists only in-frame clones, some missing. The repertoire holds about 180,000 clones, with 70% to 85% as singletons. Sequencing input: PBMCs. These receptors came from a man aged 18-30 years in good health and CMV-seronegative. Both conserved end residues are part of each CDR3. Fields, in order: V gene, J gene, CDR3 protein.

TRBV13	TRBJ1-1	CASRGRGGMNTEAFF
TRBV6-5	TRBJ2-2	CASNRQGAGELFF
TRBV30	.	CAWSPWTSGSYEQYF
TRBV9	TRBJ2-2	CASSVLGLPGGELFF
TRBV27	TRBJ2-2	CASSLPGSNGELFF
TRBV5-6	TRBJ1-1	CASSLGPEAFF
TRBV6-5	TRBJ2-2	CASRAGVGTGELFF
TRBV7-9	TRBJ2-7	CASSSGTGGNEQYF
TRBV5-6	TRBJ1-2	CASSLLSPFGTDFYGYTF
TRBV5-1	TRBJ2-5	CASSTRHQETQYF
TRBV7-6	TRBJ1-3	CASSSGMSGNTIYF
TRBV7-2	TRBJ2-1	CASGYRDLSYNEQFF
TRBV27	TRBJ2-7	CASSLTLVGEQYF
TRBV6-5	TRBJ2-5	CASRRDTAQETQYF
TRBV5-1	TRBJ2-1	CASSLGLAQYNEQFF
TRBV2	TRBJ1-2	CASMTRDSNYGYTF
TRBV25-1	TRBJ1-1	CASYEDGHHEQAFF
TRBV5-1	TRBJ2-3	CASSLDDILDTQYF
TRBV28	TRBJ1-2	CASSSGTVYGYTF
TRBV6-5	TRBJ1-2	CASSYSTDRDGYTF
TRBV2	TRBJ2-7	CASSKTTGLSYEQYF
TRBV5-1	TRBJ2-3	CASRGGPATDTQYF
TRBV7-3	TRBJ2-7	CASSPQRQGCYEQYF
TRBV9	TRBJ2-7	CASSLGSSGGSYEQYF
TRBV7-2	TRBJ1-1	CASSLLRGNTEAFF
TRBV5-1	TRBJ2-1	CASSIHSTGDNEQFF
TRBV18	TRBJ2-1	CASTPGTSNEQFF
TRBV25-1	TRBJ2-3	CASSETASTDTQYF
TRBV9	TRBJ2-2	CASSAPSSGGLNTGELFF
TRBV7-9	TRBJ1-4	CASSLYRGLELFF
TRBV6-1	TRBJ1-2	CASSDPTGYTF
TRBV5-1	TRBJ2-3	CASSSEWGGADEYF
TRBV6-5	TRBJ2-7	CASSAGASGYYEQYF
TRBV19	TRBJ1-2	CASSSIGVAADYYGYTF
TRBV10-3	TRBJ2-7	CAISVSDINEQYF
TRBV15	TRBJ2-3	CATSRGQFTDTQYF
TRBV5-1	TRBJ2-2	CASSLLAGDTGELFF
TRBV14	TRBJ2-5	CASSPQARREETQYF
TRBV4-1	TRBJ2-1	CASSPRRGTGGSSEQFF
TRBV5-1	TRBJ1-2	CASSLSGYRVYGYTF
TRBV5-1	TRBJ2-5	CASSLGLAGVSGETQYF
TRBV4-2	TRBJ1-2	CASSQGSGVEGYTF
TRBV9	TRBJ2-1	CASSVGGSGSNEQFF
TRBV7-3	TRBJ2-1	CASSHRQGSYNEQFF
TRBV29-1	TRBJ2-3	CSGGSSTDTQYF
TRBV7-9	TRBJ2-1	CASSLLAVDNEQFF
TRBV19	TRBJ1-1	CASSQVGEAFF
TRBV6-6	TRBJ2-7	CASSSPGYEQYF
TRBV25-1	TRBJ1-2	CASSEDRRPYGYTF
TRBV7-9	TRBJ2-3	CASSLFADTQYF
TRBV27	TRBJ1-2	CASSHYRDYGYTF
TRBV27	TRBJ1-2	CASSLTRGSNYGYTF